These T cell receptor beta chains were read from a single sample in a study of blood T cell repertoires in COVID-19. TCRdb's table, derived via immunoSEQ multiplex PCR, lists solely in-frame clones and lacks some. Among a few hundred thousand clones listed, around 89% were seen once. Sequencing was done on a sample of peripheral blood. The origin of the receptors is a woman aged 30 to 39 who had recovered from COVID-19. The CDR3 runs from the conserved cysteine through the conserved F or W. The D gene is left open where the match is weak. For some rows the clone size is stated as once, few or many, or as a class when expanded; others skip it.

len	v_gene	abundance	j_gene	d_gene	CDR3aa	CDR3nt
14	TRBV6-5	.	TRBJ1-5	TRBD1	CASRKGAGNQPQHF	TGTGCCAGCAGGAAGGGGGCTGGCAATCAGCCCCAGCATTTT
12	TRBV19	.	TRBJ2-5	.	CASSIVGGTQYF	TGTGCCAGTAGTATCGTCGGGGGGACCCAGTACTTC
14	TRBV5-1	.	TRBJ2-5	TRBD2	CASTRLAGEETQYF	TGCGCCAGCACCCGACTAGCGGGTGAGGAGACCCAGTACTTC
12	TRBV5-5	.	TRBJ1-2	TRBD1	CASSLNRGGYTF	TGTGCCAGCAGCTTAAACAGGGGCGGCTACACCTTC
16	TRBV2	.	TRBJ1-2	.	CASSEGASPYNYGYTF	TGTGCCAGCAGTGAAGGGGCAAGCCCATATAACTATGGCTACACCTTC
13	TRBV3-1/TRBV3-2	.	TRBJ1-1	.	CASSQVAGAGAFF	TGTGCCAGCAGCCAAGTAGCGGGGGCGGGAGCTTTCTTT
15	TRBV7-2	.	TRBJ2-1	TRBD2	CASSLAAGGHNEQFF	TGTGCCAGCAGCTTAGCCGCGGGGGGACACAATGAGCAGTTCTTC
17	TRBV4-2	once	TRBJ2-3	TRBD2	CASSQGARGGFGDTQYF	TGTGCCAGCAGCCAAGGGGCCCGGGGGGGCTTCGGAGATACGCAGTATTTT
15	TRBV18	few	TRBJ2-3	TRBD2	CASSPPGEGTDTQYF	TGTGCCAGCTCACCACCGGGGGAGGGGACAGATACGCAGTATTTT
15	TRBV28	.	TRBJ1-1	.	CASSSGTPNNFEAFF	TGTGCCAGCAGTAGCGGGACACCCAATAACTTCGAAGCTTTCTTT
18	TRBV28	.	TRBJ2-7	.	CASSLFSAAAGDIYEQYF	TGTGCCAGCAGTTTATTCTCCGCTGCGGCAGGGGATATCTACGAGCAGTACTTC
15	TRBV6-5	.	TRBJ1-2	TRBD1	CASSYGQGAVYGYTF	TGTGCCAGCAGTTATGGACAGGGGGCGGTCTATGGCTACACCTTC
17	TRBV5-1	.	TRBJ1-4	TRBD1	CASSWRDSRQGYEKLFF	TGCGCCAGCAGCTGGAGGGACAGCCGCCAGGGGTATGAAAAACTGTTTTTT
13	TRBV5-6	.	TRBJ1-1	.	CASSLVSNTEAFF	TGTGCCAGCAGCTTGGTCAGTAACACTGAAGCTTTCTTT
15	TRBV7-9	.	TRBJ2-1	TRBD1	CASSPDRGRSNEQFF	TGTGCCAGCAGCCCGGACAGGGGGCGCTCGAATGAGCAGTTCTTC
14	TRBV4-1	.	TRBJ1-2	.	CASSQDRGSDGYTF	TGCGCCAGCAGCCAAGATAGGGGATCCGATGGCTACACCTTC
13	TRBV13	once	TRBJ1-6	.	CASRQQYNSPLHF	TGTGCCAGCAGGCAACAGTATAATTCACCCCTCCACTTT
13	TRBV28	.	TRBJ1-1	.	CASSLDRPREAFF	TGTGCCAGCAGTTTAGACAGGCCCCGTGAAGCTTTCTTT
16	TRBV5-1	.	TRBJ2-5	TRBD2	CASSFIASGGAETQYF	TGCGCCAGCAGCTTTATTGCTAGCGGGGGGGCGGAGACCCAGTACTTC
12	TRBV6-5	.	TRBJ1-2	.	CASRPNGYGYTF	TGTGCCAGCAGGCCTAACGGCTATGGCTACACCTTC
14	TRBV4-1	few	TRBJ2-2	.	CASSRQGESGELFF	TGCGCCAGCAGCAGGCAGGGTGAGAGCGGGGAGCTGTTTTTT
12	TRBV28	.	TRBJ2-7	TRBD1	CASSLKTGQANF	TGTGCCAGCAGTTTAAAAACGGGACAGGCTAACTTC
14	TRBV7-3	.	TRBJ2-6	.	CASSLVGGANVLTF	TGTGCCAGCAGCCTAGTAGGCGGGGCCAACGTCCTGACTTTC
14	TRBV7-9	.	TRBJ1-2	TRBD1	CASSKGQGNYGYTF	TGTGCCAGCAGCAAAGGACAGGGGAACTATGGCTACACCTTC
16	TRBV25-1	.	TRBJ1-1	.	CASSELERGGNTEAFF	TGTGCCAGCAGTGAATTGGAGAGGGGGGGGAACACTGAAGCTTTCTTT
14	TRBV7-9	.	TRBJ1-1	.	CASSFVSQGDEAFF	TGTGCCAGCAGCTTCGTCTCACAGGGAGATGAAGCTTTCTTT
16	TRBV7-9	once	TRBJ1-6	.	CASSLGRVLDRSPLHF	TGTGCCAGCAGCTTAGGACGGGTTCTTGATCGGTCACCCCTCCACTTT
16	TRBV19	.	TRBJ2-1	TRBD1	CASSREQSQGYNEQFF	TGTGCCAGTAGTAGAGAACAGTCACAGGGGTACAATGAGCAGTTCTTC
13	TRBV28	once	TRBJ1-2	TRBD1	CASSPRDRVQYTF	TGTGCCAGCAGTCCGCGGGACAGGGTACAGTACACCTTC
16	TRBV5-4	.	TRBJ2-5	TRBD2	CASSFGAGGLQETQYF	TGTGCCAGCAGCTTTGGAGCGGGGGGCCTCCAAGAGACCCAGTACTTC
16	TRBV4-3	.	TRBJ2-1	TRBD1	CASSQEAGGRPNEQFF	TGCGCCAGCAGCCAAGAAGCAGGGGGACGACCTAATGAGCAGTTCTTC
15	TRBV28	.	TRBJ1-2	.	CASSLTVSSRHGYTF	TGTGCCAGCAGTTTAACGGTTTCTAGCAGGCATGGCTACACCTTC
15	TRBV2	.	TRBJ1-3	.	CASSEGRALGNTIYF	TGTGCCAGCAGTGAAGGCAGGGCGCTGGGAAACACCATATATTTT
14	TRBV9	.	TRBJ1-2	TRBD1	CASSEPGQSYGYTF	TGTGCCAGCAGCGAGCCGGGACAGTCCTATGGCTACACCTTC
13	TRBV5-4	once	TRBJ1-2	TRBD1	CASSLRDSHGYTF	TGTGCCAGCAGCCTCCGGGACAGCCATGGCTACACCTTC
12	TRBV19	.	TRBJ1-2	.	CASSLDYYGYTF	TGTGCCAGTAGTCTGGACTACTATGGCTACACCTTC
15	TRBV5-4	once	TRBJ2-2	TRBD1	CASSLGRGLAGELFF	TGTGCCAGCAGCTTGGGCAGGGGGCTTGCCGGGGAGCTGTTTTTT
15	TRBV19	.	TRBJ1-5	TRBD1	CASSTYDRGGQPQHF	TGTGCCAGTAGTACCTATGACAGGGGAGGTCAGCCCCAGCATTTT
14	TRBV7-3	.	TRBJ2-6	.	CASSPSSGANVLTF	TGTGCCAGCAGCCCATCCTCTGGGGCCAACGTCCTGACTTTC
12	TRBV29-1	.	TRBJ1-5	.	CSVEVEGQPQHF	TGCAGCGTTGAAGTAGAGGGTCAGCCCCAGCATTTT
13	TRBV27	.	TRBJ2-7	.	CASSLGHIYEQYF	TGTGCCAGCAGTTTAGGACATATCTACGAGCAGTACTTC
15	TRBV11-1	once	TRBJ2-3	.	CASSFQGPSTDTQYF	TGTGCCAGCAGCTTCCAGGGGCCTAGCACAGATACGCAGTATTTT
11	TRBV20-1	.	TRBJ2-7	.	CSALGGYEQYF	TGCAGTGCCCTGGGGGGCTACGAGCAGTACTTC
17	TRBV4-3	.	TRBJ2-7	.	CASSQERNTGWAYEQYF	TGCGCCAGCAGCCAAGAGCGGAATACAGGGTGGGCCTACGAGCAGTACTTC
13	TRBV2	few	TRBJ1-3	.	CTSGFYSGNTIYF	TGCACAAGCGGCTTTTACTCTGGAAACACCATATATTTT
14	TRBV7-3	.	TRBJ2-3	TRBD2	CATSRGGGTDTQYF	TGTGCCACCTCGAGGGGCGGGGGGACAGATACGCAGTATTTT
15	TRBV19	once	TRBJ1-1	.	CASSIEQAVNTEAFF	TGTGCCAGTAGTATTGAACAGGCCGTAAACACTGAAGCTTTCTTT
14	TRBV2	.	TRBJ2-1	.	CASSVPPSHNEQFF	TGTGCCAGCAGTGTCCCCCCTAGCCACAATGAGCAGTTCTTC
14	TRBV7-9	.	TRBJ1-1	TRBD1	CASSLGQGDTEAFF	TGTGCCAGCAGCTTAGGGCAGGGGGACACTGAAGCTTTCTTT